This T cell receptor (beta chain) is from a study of T cell clones after liver transplantation. Assay used: immunoSEQ multiplex PCR; TCRdb lists only in-frame clones, some missing. The table records tens of thousands of clones, 71% of them present only once. The V gene end was trimmed by 0 bases and the J gene end by 0 bases; junction bases not matched to a gene: 9. This CDR3 has 17 residues. Germline V gene lookup returns CDR1 SGHNT and CDR2 YYREEE (reference sequence). The source was CD4+ T cells from blood, collected before liver transplant. V and J are TRBV5-4 and TRBJ2-7, with 7 bases lining up with TRBD2. This receptor was identified in a human donor who received a liver transplant. The CDR3 loop reads CASSLAVVGGSSYEQYF. Here the CDR3 DNA reads TGTGCCAGCAGCTTGGCCGTGGTGGGGGGGAGCTCCTACGAGCAGTACTTC.